The 18 T cell receptor beta chains below were found in one sample sequenced in a study of liver allograft versus peripheral blood T cells. In the study overall: Graft-liver T cell receptor repertoires were compared against recipient peripheral blood repertoires.

TCRdb processed the reads anew with MiXCR; each CDR3 protein has one entry. The sample gives approximately 9,300 distinct CDR3 sequences, about a fifth of which show up once; roughly 1.1% is in the top ten. The origin of the receptors is a human patient who had a liver transplant. Certain T cells may be donor cells from the graft.

This clonotype was seen a few times. The gene calls are TRBV6-5 and TRBJ1-2, with D unclear. Germline values: CDR1 MNHEY, CDR2 SVGAGI. The CDR3 totals 11 residues. Between the trimmed V and J ends, which lost 10 bases and 9 bases, there was a span of 15 bases. For the CDR3, the DNA is TGTGCCACCGGACTGCTATGGAGCTACACCTTC. Its protein product is CATGLLWSYTF.

This clonotype was found many times. The V and J genes are TRBV18 and TRBJ1-3; D may be TRBD1 (5 bases). The CDR3 spans 15 residues. V dropped 2 bases and J dropped 0 bases, with 8 bases sitting between them. Germline CDR1 is KGHSH and CDR2 is LQKENI. The CDR3 DNA is TGTGCCAGCTCACCATCCAGGGACTCTGGAAACACCATATATTTT. Its protein product is CASSPSRDSGNTIYF. Looking up the rest from reference TRBV18 and TRBJ1-3 gives the full variable domain: NAGVMQNPRHLVRRRGQEARLRCSPMKGHSHVYWYRQLPEEGLKFMVYLQKENIIDESGMPKERFSAEFPKEGPSILRIQQVVRGDSAAYFCASSPSRDSGNTIYFGEGSWLTVV.

The CDR3 protein is CASSLRGSNNSPLHF. CDR3 sequence (DNA): TGTGCCAGCAGCTTACGGGGATCGAATAATTCACCCCTCCACTTT. This chain connects TRBV11-1 to TRBJ1-6; D is undetermined. The CDR3 extends over 15 amino acids. The V gene's germline CDR1 is SGHAT and CDR2 FQDESV (reference sequence). The V gene lost 2 bases and the J gene lost 5 bases, with 10 bases spanning the gap.

A few counts support this clonotype. V usage is TRBV12-3 or TRBV12-4 and J usage is TRBJ1-6, with D uncertain. V shed 3 bases and J shed 0 bases, with 9 bases lying between them. The CDR3 extends over 16 amino acids. CDR3 in amino acids: CASSFLLVSYNSPLHF. The DNA of the CDR3 is TGTGCCAGCAGTTTTCTGTTGGTCTCCTATAATTCACCCCTCCACTTT.

This clonotype was found a few times. V and J are TRBV27 and TRBJ2-7; 8 bases are a match to TRBD1. V trimming: 4 bases; J trimming: 6 bases; junction bases outside the gene matches: 8. Germline V gives CDR1 MNHEY, CDR2 SMNVEV (reference sequence). This CDR3 is 14 amino acids long. Here the CDR3 reads CASSYSRDRREQYF. CDR3 DNA: TGTGCCAGCAGTTATTCTAGGGACAGGCGCGAGCAGTACTTC.

By proportion, this clonotype is medium-sized (0.01 to 0.1%). The J gene is TRBJ2-7, the V gene TRBV18; D remains ambiguous. Germline V CDR1 and CDR2: KGHSH, LQKENI. V was pared by 2 bases and J by 0 bases, with 5 bases between. CDR3 size: 13 residues. The CDR3 reads CASSPGVSYEQYF. CDR3 DNA: TGTGCCAGCTCACCAGGGGTCTCCTACGAGCAGTACTTC. Using reference TRBV18 and TRBJ2-7 for the parts outside the CDR3, the full variable domain is NAGVMQNPRHLVRRRGQEARLRCSPMKGHSHVYWYRQLPEEGLKFMVYLQKENIIDESGMPKERFSAEFPKEGPSILRIQQVVRGDSAAYFCASSPGVSYEQYFGPGTRLTVT.

This clonotype is medium-sized within its sample. The chain is built from TRBV6-5 and TRBJ1-1; tentative D call: TRBD1 (5 bases). This CDR3 comprises 14 residues. Germline lookup yields CDR1 MNHEY and CDR2 SVGAGI. V was shortened by 0 bases and J by 5 bases, with 10 bases between the two germline ends. CDR3 sequence: CASSYSGRGTEAFF. CDR3 sequence (DNA): TGTGCCAGCAGTTACTCGGGACGCGGGACTGAAGCTTTCTTT.

This clonotype has a handful of counts. V usage is TRBV20-1 and J usage is TRBJ2-1; TRBD2 matches 7 bases. Trimming at V came to 5 bases and at J to 0 bases, leaving 10 bases not matched to a gene. The CDR3 runs to 16 residues. Germline V gives CDR1 DFQATT, CDR2 SNEGSKA (reference sequence). The CDR3 region is CSASLRGISSYNEQFF. The CDR3 coding sequence is TGCAGTGCTTCGTTGCGGGGGATAAGCTCCTACAATGAGCAGTTCTTC.

With respect to this clonotype: This sequence may be a read error, since a much larger clone differs from it by one base. The chain couples TRBV5-6 to TRBJ1-1; D is undetermined. CDR1 and CDR2 from the germline V gene are SGHDT and YYEEEE. This CDR3 is 14 amino acids long. Written as DNA, the CDR3 is TGTGCCAGCAGCTTACAAGGACGGAACACTGGAGCTTTCTTT. It yields the protein CASSLQGRNTGAFF.

This rearrangement joins TRBV6-2 or TRBV6-3 to TRBJ2-7; no firm D call. From germline, CDR1 is MNHEY and CDR2 SVGEGT. CDR3 length: 11 amino acids. V shed 6 bases and J shed 0 bases, with 3 bases lying between them. The CDR3, as DNA: TGTGCCAGCAGACACTCCTACGAGCAGTACTTC. Amino acids: CASRHSYEQYF.

V gene TRBV20-1 combines with J gene TRBJ1-5; D unclear. The CDR3 is 12 residues long. Germline V lookup: CDR1 DFQATT, CDR2 SNEGSKA (reference sequence). Trimming removed 0 bases from V and 8 bases from J, with 8 bases in between. In nucleotides, the CDR3 is TGCAGTGCTAGAGATAGGGTCGAGCCCCAGCATTTT. Translation: CSARDRVEPQHF.

This clonotype is deemed medium-sized. V usage is TRBV6-2 or TRBV6-3 and J usage is TRBJ1-6; D unclear. Trimming stripped 4 bases from V and 9 bases from J, with 13 bases between. Germline CDR1 is MNHEY and CDR2 is SVGEGT. The CDR3 is 14 amino acids. CDR3 coding DNA: TGTGCCAGCAGTTTGGGTGCAAGCTTTTCACCCCTCCACTTT. Amino acid sequence: CASSLGASFSPLHF.

This clonotype was detected ten times or more. V is TRBV6-1 and J is TRBJ2-1; D possibly corresponds to TRBD2 (7 bases). The CDR3 covers 16 residues. Trimming cost V 5 bases and J 7 bases, with 21 bases left between them. Germline lookup yields CDR1 MNHNS and CDR2 SASEGT. The CDR3 sequence is CASSPRGGASGNEQFF. CDR3 bases: TGTGCCAGCAGTCCTAGGGGGGGGGCCTCAGGGAATGAGCAGTTCTTC.

This clonotype was counted between two and nine times. The V call is TRBV15, the J call TRBJ1-4; D unresolved. Trimming pared 0 bases from V and 0 bases from J, leaving 8 bases between. The CDR3 spans 16 residues. Looked up from germline, CDR1 is LNHNV and CDR2 is YYDKDF (reference sequence). The CDR3, as DNA: TGTGCCACCAGCAGAGATCCCAGTGCAACTAATGAAAAACTGTTTTTT. Protein sequence: CATSRDPSATNEKLFF. Combining the CDR3 with reference TRBV15 and TRBJ1-4 gives the whole variable domain DAMVIQNPRYQVTQFGKPVTLSCSQTLNHNVMYWYQQKSSQAPKLLFHYYDKDFNNEADTPDNFQSRRPNTSFCFLDIRSPGLGDTAMYLCATSRDPSATNEKLFFGSGTQLSVL.

This sequence joins TRBV30 and TRBJ1-1, with D perhaps TRBD1 (5 bases). Trimming stripped 1 base from V and 2 bases from J, with 8 bases between. Germline CDR1 and CDR2: GTSNPN and SVGIG (reference sequence). The CDR3 consists of 13 residues. CDR3 protein: CAWSDQGNTEAFF. The CDR3 DNA reads TGTGCCTGGAGTGACCAGGGAAACACTGAAGCTTTCTTT. Filled out from reference TRBV30 and TRBJ1-1, the complete variable domain reads SQTIHQWPATLVQPVGSPLSLECTVEGTSNPNLYWYRQAAGRGLQLLFYSVGIGQISSEVPQNLSASRPQDRQFILSSKKLLLSDSGFYLCAWSDQGNTEAFFGQGTRLTVV.

This clonotype is medium-sized in the sample. The chain is built from TRBV18 and TRBJ1-2; 7 nucleotides match TRBD1. The J segment lost 7 bases and the V segment lost 0 bases, leaving 5 bases of the junction unmatched. The CDR3 loop spans 14 amino acids. Germline lookup yields CDR1 KGHSH and CDR2 LQKENI. As DNA, the CDR3 is TGTGCCAGCTCACCACCAGGGGGCGCGGTTGGCTACACCTTC. Its translation: CASSPPGGAVGYTF.

The table lists this clonotype with many counts. This chain connects TRBV18 to TRBJ1-4; D is possibly TRBD1 (5 bases). The V gene lost 8 bases and the J gene lost 7 bases, with 14 bases spanning the gap. The germline gives CDR1 KGHSH, CDR2 LQKENI. This CDR3 has 13 amino acids. The CDR3 coding sequence is TGTGCCAGCCACGGGGGAACGGGTGAAAAACTGTTTTTT. It translates to CASHGGTGEKLFF.

The table lists this clonotype with a few counts. The junction and the germline gene differ at one end; a read error may be behind it. The chain has TRBV5-4 and TRBJ2-7, with D perhaps being TRBD1 or TRBD2 (6 bases each). This CDR3 is 14 amino acids long. Germline CDR1 and CDR2: SGHNT and YYREEE (reference sequence). CDR3 protein: CASNLGGRENEQYF. The CDR3 nucleotides are TGTGCCAGCAACTTGGGGGGCCGGGAAAACGAGCAGTACTTC.